These 4 T cell receptor beta chains share one sample of origin, sequenced in a study of T cells in Graves' hyperthyroidism and ophthalmopathy (dated by TCRdb to between 2019 and 2020). To prepare the library, multiplex PCR was applied. The run used an Illumina HiSeq 2000. The TCR beta CDR3 regions were amplified from RNA transcripts. The first round of RT-PCR for the TCR CDR3 was performed with the HTBI primer set and the Qiagen OneStep RT-PCR kit. In TCRdb, the public reads were trimmed at Q25 with fastp and aligned with MiXCR, with productive beta chains retained. Here each entry gathers all rows of one CDR3 protein and keeps the most common genes and DNA. The sample table lists more than 550,000 distinct CDR3 sequences, roughly 17% of them with a count of one. Less than 20% of the sample rests with the top ten. The sequenced material came from blood. All receptors come from a man in his fifties with Graves' hyperthyroidism.

Turning to this clonotype: This may come from a read error, since a much larger clone is one base off. The chain employs TRBV29-1 and TRBJ2-6, with TRBD1 as a possible D gene (6 bases). The germline V and J ends were trimmed by 3 bases and 5 bases, with 11 bases remaining between them. This CDR3 region has 14 residues. CDR1 and CDR2 (germline): SQVTM, ANQGSEA. CDR3: CSVDGQSWANVLTF. In nucleotides, the CDR3 is TGCAGCGTTGACGGACAGTCTTGGGCCAACGTCCTGACTTTC.

This clonotype has at least ten counts. The chain employs TRBV12-3 or TRBV12-4 and TRBJ1-1; possibly TRBD1 for D (6 bases). The CDR3 totals 14 residues. The germline V and J ends were trimmed by 3 bases and 4 bases, with 12 bases remaining between them. CDR3 coding DNA: TGTGCCAGCAGTTTGCAGGGGTGGGGCACTGAAGCTTTCTTT. Residues: CASSLQGWGTEAFF.

Only a few counts were recorded for this clonotype. The genes are TRBV9 and TRBJ2-7; D might be TRBD1 (6 bases). Germline V gene data show CDR1 as SGDLS and CDR2 as YYNGEE. Between the trimmed V and J ends, which lost 4 bases and 2 bases, there was a span of 16 bases. The CDR3 contains 15 residues. The CDR3 is CASSPRVTGPYEQYF. The CDR3 nucleotides read TGTGCCAGCAGCCCCCGCGTAACAGGGCCCTACGAGCAGTACTTC.

This clonotype showed up many times. The V call is TRBV27, the J call TRBJ2-3; 7 nucleotides line up with TRBD2. The V and J ends lost 3 bases and 9 bases, in that order; junction bases with no gene match: 15. The germline CDR1 and CDR2 sequences are MNHEY and SMNVEV (reference sequence). CDR3 length: 16 residues. CDR3 DNA: TGTGCCAGCAGTTTGGAGACTAGCCAAATTGAAAACACGCAGTATTTT. This gives the protein CASSLETSQIENTQYF.